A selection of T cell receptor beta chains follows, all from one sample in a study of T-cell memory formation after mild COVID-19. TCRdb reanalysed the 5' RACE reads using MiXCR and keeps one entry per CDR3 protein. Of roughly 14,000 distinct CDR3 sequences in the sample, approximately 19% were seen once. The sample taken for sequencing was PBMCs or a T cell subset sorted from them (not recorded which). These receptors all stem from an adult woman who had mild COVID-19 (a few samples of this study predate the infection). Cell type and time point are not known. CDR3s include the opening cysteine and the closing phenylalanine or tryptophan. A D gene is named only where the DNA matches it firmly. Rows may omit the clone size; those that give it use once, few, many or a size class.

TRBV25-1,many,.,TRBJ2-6,TGTGCCAGCAGTGAATACAAACAGGTGCCTAGGGGAAGCTCTGGGGCCAACGTCCTGACTTTC,CASSEYKQVPRGSSGANVLTF
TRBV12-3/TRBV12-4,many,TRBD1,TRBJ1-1,TGTGCCAGCAGTCCGACAGGGGTAAGCACTGAAGCTTTCTTT,CASSPTGVSTEAFF
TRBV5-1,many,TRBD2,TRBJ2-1,TGCGCCAGCAGTCCGGAGTTCGGGACTAGCGTCTACAATGAGCAGTTCTTC,CASSPEFGTSVYNEQFF
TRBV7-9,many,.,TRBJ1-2,TGTGCCAGCAGCTCCTTCGCGGGGCGAGATGGCTACACCTTC,CASSSFAGRDGYTF
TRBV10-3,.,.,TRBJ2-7,TGTGCCATCAGTGGAGAAGCTTACGAGCAGTACTTC,CAISGEAYEQYF
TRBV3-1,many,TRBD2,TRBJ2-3,TGTGCCAGCAGCCAAAAGGGACTAGCAGATACGCAGTATTTT,CASSQKGLADTQYF
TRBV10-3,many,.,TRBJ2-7,TGTGCCACCCCCTGGGATCAAGAGCAGTACTTC,CATPWDQEQYF
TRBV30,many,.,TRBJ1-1,TGTGCCTGGAGTGTACCGGGGGCGCAGTGGAAAGCTTTCTTT,CAWSVPGAQWKAFF
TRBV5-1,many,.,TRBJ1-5,TGCGCCAGCAGCTTTTTGGGTGGGAGCAATCAGCCCCAGCATTTT,CASSFLGGSNQPQHF
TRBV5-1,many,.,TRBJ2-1,TGCGCCAGCAGCTTGGATTGGGGATATGAGCAGTTCTTC,CASSLDWGYEQFF
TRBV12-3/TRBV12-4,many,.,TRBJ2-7,TGTGCCAGCAGTTTTCAGATACCGAACTCCTACGAGCAGTACTTC,CASSFQIPNSYEQYF
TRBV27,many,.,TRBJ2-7,TGTGCCAGCAGTTTAAACTACCTCTTCGGGGAGCAGTACTTC,CASSLNYLFGEQYF
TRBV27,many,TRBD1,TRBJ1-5,TGTGCCAGCAGTAAATACCGCCGGGACAGGGAGGATCAGCCCCAGCATTTT,CASSKYRRDREDQPQHF
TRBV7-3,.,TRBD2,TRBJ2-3,TGTGCCAGCAGCCCCGGACTAGGGAGGACAGATACGCAGTATTTT,CASSPGLGRTDTQYF
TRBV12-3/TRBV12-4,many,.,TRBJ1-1,TGTGCCAGCAGTTTAGGTCCGACAGAAGAAGCTTTCTTT,CASSLGPTEEAFF
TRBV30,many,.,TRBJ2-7,TGTGCCTGGAGTGTCTGGTTATCCGCCCCGCGGGAGCAGTACTTC,CAWSVWLSAPREQYF
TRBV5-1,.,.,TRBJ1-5,TGCGCCAGCAGCTTGGATAGCAATCAGCCCCAGCATTTT,CASSLDSNQPQHF
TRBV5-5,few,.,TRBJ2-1,TGTGCCAGCGGTTTGGGTGGAGAAGGCTACAATGAGCAGTTCTTC,CASGLGGEGYNEQFF
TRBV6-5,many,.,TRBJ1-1,TGTGCCAGCAGTTACGGGTGGGAAGGATGGACTGAAGCTTTCTTT,CASSYGWEGWTEAFF
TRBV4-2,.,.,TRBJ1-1,TGTGCCAGCAGCCCAGAGGCGGGAACGATTTTGAACACTGAAGCTTTCTTT,CASSPEAGTILNTEAFF
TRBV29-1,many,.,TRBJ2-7,TGCAGCGTTGCCCCCATGCGACGGGCCTACGAGCAGTACTTC,CSVAPMRRAYEQYF
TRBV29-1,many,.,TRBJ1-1,TGCAGCGTTGAAGATGACCGCAAGAACACTGAAGCTTTCTTT,CSVEDDRKNTEAFF
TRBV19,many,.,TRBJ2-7,TGTGCCAGTAGTATATACTGGGACTCCTACGAGCAGTACTTC,CASSIYWDSYEQYF
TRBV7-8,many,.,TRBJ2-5,TGTGCCAGCAGCTTAGGGAGCGAAGAGACCCAGTACTTC,CASSLGSEETQYF
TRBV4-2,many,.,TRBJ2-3,TGTGCCAGCAGCCAAGAACTCGGGACAGATACGCAGTATTTT,CASSQELGTDTQYF